This T cell receptor (beta chain) emerged from a study of blood T cell repertoires in COVID-19. This clone appeared once. Sequencing was performed with immunoSEQ multiplex PCR; in TCRdb, only in-frame clones are kept and a portion is missing. The repertoire includes roughly 260,000 clones, around nine tenths of them detected once, and 8.5% to 10% sits in the top ten. V was trimmed by 0 bases and J by 4 bases, leaving 15 bases between them. Germline V gives CDR1 LNHDA, CDR2 SQIVND (reference sequence). The CDR3 runs 16 residues. The rearrangement joins TRBV19 to TRBJ1-2; D is uncertain. Sequencing was done on a sample of peripheral blood. This sequence originates from a man aged 35 to 55 who had recovered from COVID-19. The CDR3 DNA reads TGTGCCAGTAGTATAGACTACAGATACCCTATCTATGGCTACACCTTC. Its protein is CASSIDYRYPIYGYTF. The full variable domain, in which reference TRBV19 and TRBJ1-2 provide the parts outside the CDR3, is DGGITQSPKYLFRKEGQNVTLSCEQNLNHDAMYWYRQDPGQGLRLIYYSQIVNDFQKGDIAEGYSVSREKKESFPLTVTSAQKNPTAFYLCASSIDYRYPIYGYTFGSGTRLTVV.